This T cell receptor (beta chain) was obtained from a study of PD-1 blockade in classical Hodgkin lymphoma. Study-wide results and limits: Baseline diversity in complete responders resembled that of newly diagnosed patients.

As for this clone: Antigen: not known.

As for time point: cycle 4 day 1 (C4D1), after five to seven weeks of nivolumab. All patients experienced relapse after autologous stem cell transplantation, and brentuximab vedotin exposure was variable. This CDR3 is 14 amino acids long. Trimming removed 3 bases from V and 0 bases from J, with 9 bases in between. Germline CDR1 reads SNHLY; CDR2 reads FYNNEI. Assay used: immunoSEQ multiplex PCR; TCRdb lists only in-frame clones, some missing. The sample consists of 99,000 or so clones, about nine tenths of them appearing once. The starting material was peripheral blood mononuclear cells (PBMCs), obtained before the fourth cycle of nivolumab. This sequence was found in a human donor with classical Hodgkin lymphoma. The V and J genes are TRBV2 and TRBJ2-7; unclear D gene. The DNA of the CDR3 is TGTGCCAGCAGTGAGGATAGCAACTCCTACGAGCAGTACTTC. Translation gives CASSEDSNSYEQYF.